Below, one T cell receptor beta chain is given with its context. What it binds is not known. This specimen comes from a study of T cell responses to AZD1222 COVID-19 vaccine. Study information: Timing groups of about 4 and about 12 weeks for second doses were pooled.

Study observations and caveats: Close to half of spike-specific TCRs reportedly recognize unmutated variant regions. Repertoire samples came only from after the peak T cell response.

Trimming cost V 3 bases and J 0 bases; bases outside gene matches: 3. The CDR3 consists of 15 residues. The germline CDR1 and CDR2 sequences are SGHKS and YYEKEE (reference sequence). The protocol was immunoSEQ multiplex PCR, while the TCRdb copy is restricted to in-frame clones and leaves out a portion. Among 120,000 or so clones listed, 87% were seen once. The chain combines TRBV5-5 with TRBJ2-1; TRBD2 matches at 7 bases. The sample here was peripheral blood, taken on day 0 of AZD1222 vaccination. The receptor was isolated from an adult in good health. As DNA, the CDR3 is TGTGCCAGCAGCTGGGCGGGGGTCTCCTACAATGAGCAGTTCTTC. This sequence encodes CASSWAGVSYNEQFF. The entire variable domain, with the rest obtained from reference TRBV5-5 and TRBJ2-1, is as follows: DAGVTQSPTHLIKTRGQQVTLRCSPISGHKSVSWYQQVLGQGPQFIFQYYEKEERGRGNFPDRFSARQFPNYSSELNVNALLLGDSALYLCASSWAGVSYNEQFFGPGTRLTVL.